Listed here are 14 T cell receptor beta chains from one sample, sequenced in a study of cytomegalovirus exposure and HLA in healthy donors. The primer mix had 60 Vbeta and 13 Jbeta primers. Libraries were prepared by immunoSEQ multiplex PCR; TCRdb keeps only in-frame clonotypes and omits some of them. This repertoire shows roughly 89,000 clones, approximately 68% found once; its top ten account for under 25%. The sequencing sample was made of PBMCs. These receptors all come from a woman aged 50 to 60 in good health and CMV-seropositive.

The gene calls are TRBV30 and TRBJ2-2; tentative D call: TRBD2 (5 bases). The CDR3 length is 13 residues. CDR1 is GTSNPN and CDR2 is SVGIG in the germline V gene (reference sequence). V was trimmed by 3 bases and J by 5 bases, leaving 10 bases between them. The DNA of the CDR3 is TGTGCCTGGAGGGAGACGGGAACCGGGGAGCTGTTTTTT. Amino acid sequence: CAWRETGTGELFF.

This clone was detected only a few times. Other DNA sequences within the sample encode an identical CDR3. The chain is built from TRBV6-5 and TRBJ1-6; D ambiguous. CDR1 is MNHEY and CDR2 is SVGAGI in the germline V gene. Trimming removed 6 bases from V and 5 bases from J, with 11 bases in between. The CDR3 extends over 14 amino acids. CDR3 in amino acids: CASSLLADNSPLHF. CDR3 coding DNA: TGTGCCAGCAGCCTTCTGGCAGATAATTCACCCCTCCACTTT.

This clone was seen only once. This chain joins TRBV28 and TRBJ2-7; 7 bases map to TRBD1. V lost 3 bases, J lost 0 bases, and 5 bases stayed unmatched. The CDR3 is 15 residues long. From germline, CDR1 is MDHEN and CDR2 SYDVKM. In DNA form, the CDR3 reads TGTGCCAGCAGTTTGCCACAGGGGAACTCCTACGAGCAGTACTTC. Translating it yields CASSLPQGNSYEQYF. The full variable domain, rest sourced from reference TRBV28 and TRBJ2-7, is DVKVTQSSRYLVKRTGEKVFLECVQDMDHENMFWYRQDPGLGLRLIYFSYDVKMKEKGDIPEGYSVSREKKERFSLILESASTNQTSMYLCASSLPQGNSYEQYFGPGTRLTVT.

In DNA form, the CDR3 reads TGTGCCAGCAGCTTAGTTGAGAGCTCACCCCTCCACTTT. It encodes CASSLVESSPLHF. V is TRBV7-9 and J is TRBJ1-6; D gene uncertain. The germline V gene encodes CDR1 SEHNR and CDR2 FQNEAQ (reference sequence). V lost 1 base to trimming and J lost 10 bases, with 8 bases between them. The CDR3 is 13 amino acids. The full variable domain, with the rest looked up from reference TRBV7-9 and TRBJ1-6, is DTGVSQNPRHKITKRGQNVTFRCDPISEHNRLYWYRQTLGQGPEFLTYFQNEAQLEKSRLLSDRFSAERPKGSFSTLEIQRTEQGDSAMYLCASSLVESSPLHFGNGTRLTVT.

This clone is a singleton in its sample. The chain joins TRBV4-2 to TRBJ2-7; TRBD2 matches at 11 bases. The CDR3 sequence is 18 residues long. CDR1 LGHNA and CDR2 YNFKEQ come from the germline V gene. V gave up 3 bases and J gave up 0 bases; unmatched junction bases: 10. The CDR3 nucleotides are TGTGCCAGCAGCCAGCGACTAGCGGGGTTAGGGAGCTCCTACGAGCAGTACTTC. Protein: CASSQRLAGLGSSYEQYF.

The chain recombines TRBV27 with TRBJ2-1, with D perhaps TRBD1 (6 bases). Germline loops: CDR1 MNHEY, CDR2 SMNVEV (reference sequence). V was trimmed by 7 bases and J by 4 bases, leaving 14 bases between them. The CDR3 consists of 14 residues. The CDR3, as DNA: TGTGCCAGCATGGGACATCGAGCTTACAATGAGCAGTTCTTC. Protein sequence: CASMGHRAYNEQFF.

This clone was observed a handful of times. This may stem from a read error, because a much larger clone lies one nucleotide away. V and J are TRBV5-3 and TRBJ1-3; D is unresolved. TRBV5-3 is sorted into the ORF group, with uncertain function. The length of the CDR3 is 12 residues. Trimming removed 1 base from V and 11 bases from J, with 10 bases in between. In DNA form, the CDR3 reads TGTGCCAGAAGCTTGTACAGAGACGCCATATATTTT. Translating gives CARSLYRDAIYF.

CDR3 residues: CASSPLRHEQYF. The DNA of the CDR3 is TGTGCCAGCAGTCCCCTCAGGCACGAGCAGTACTTC. The V and J genes are TRBV28 and TRBJ2-7; unclear D gene. The CDR3 is 12 residues long. The V end lost 5 bases, the J end lost 5 bases, and 10 bases lay between the germline ends. CDR1 MDHEN and CDR2 SYDVKM come from the germline V gene.

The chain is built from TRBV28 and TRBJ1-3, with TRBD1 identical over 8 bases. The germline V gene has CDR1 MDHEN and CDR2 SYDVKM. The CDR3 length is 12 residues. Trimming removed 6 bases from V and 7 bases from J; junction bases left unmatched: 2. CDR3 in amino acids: CASRRQGNTIYF. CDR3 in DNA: TGTGCCAGCAGACGACAGGGGAACACCATATATTTT.

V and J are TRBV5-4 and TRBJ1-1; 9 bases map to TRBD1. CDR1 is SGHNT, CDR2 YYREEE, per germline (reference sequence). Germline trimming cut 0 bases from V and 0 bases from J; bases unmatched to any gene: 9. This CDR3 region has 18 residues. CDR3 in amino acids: CASSLGFLGTGMNTEAFF. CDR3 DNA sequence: TGTGCCAGCAGCTTGGGATTCTTGGGGACAGGGATGAACACTGAAGCTTTCTTT.

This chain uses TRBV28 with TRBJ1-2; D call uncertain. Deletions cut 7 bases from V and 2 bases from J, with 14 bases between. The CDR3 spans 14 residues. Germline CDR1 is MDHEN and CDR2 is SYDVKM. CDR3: CASNSGRENYGYTF. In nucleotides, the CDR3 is TGTGCCAGCAATTCGGGGAGGGAGAACTATGGCTACACCTTC.

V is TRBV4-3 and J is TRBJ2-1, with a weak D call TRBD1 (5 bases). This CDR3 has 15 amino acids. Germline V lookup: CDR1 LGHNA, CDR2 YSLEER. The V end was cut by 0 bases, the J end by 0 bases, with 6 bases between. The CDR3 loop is CASSQDDSSYNEQFF. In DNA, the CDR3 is TGCGCCAGCAGCCAAGACGACAGCTCCTACAATGAGCAGTTCTTC.

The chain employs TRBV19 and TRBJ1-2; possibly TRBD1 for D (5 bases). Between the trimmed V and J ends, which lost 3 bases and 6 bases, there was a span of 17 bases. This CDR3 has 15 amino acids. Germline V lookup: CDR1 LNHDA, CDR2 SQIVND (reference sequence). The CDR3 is CASSIRPGHSHGYTF. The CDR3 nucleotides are TGTGCCAGTAGTATCCGCCCAGGACACTCTCATGGCTACACCTTC.

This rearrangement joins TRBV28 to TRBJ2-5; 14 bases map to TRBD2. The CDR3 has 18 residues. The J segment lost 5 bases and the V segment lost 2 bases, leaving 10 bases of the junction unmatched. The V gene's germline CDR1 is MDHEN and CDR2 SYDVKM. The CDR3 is CASSLLTSGGALRETQYF. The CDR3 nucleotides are TGTGCCAGCAGTTTACTGACTAGCGGGGGGGCTCTAAGGGAGACCCAGTACTTC. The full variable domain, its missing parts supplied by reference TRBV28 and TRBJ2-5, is DVKVTQSSRYLVKRTGEKVFLECVQDMDHENMFWYRQDPGLGLRLIYFSYDVKMKEKGDIPEGYSVSREKKERFSLILESASTNQTSMYLCASSLLTSGGALRETQYFGPGTRLLVL.